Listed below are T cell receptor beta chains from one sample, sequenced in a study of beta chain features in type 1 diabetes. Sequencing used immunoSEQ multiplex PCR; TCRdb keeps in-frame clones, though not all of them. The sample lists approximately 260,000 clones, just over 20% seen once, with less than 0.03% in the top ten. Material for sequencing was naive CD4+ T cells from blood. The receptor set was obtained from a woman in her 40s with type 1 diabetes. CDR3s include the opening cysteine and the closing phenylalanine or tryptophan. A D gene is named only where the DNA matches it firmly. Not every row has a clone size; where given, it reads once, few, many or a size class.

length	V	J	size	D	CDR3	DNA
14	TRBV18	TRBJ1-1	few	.	CASIGQIDNTEAFF	TGTGCCAGCATCGGACAGATCGATAACACTGAAGCTTTCTTT
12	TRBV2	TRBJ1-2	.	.	CARIQGEAGYTF	TGTGCCAGGATACAGGGTGAGGCTGGCTACACCTTC
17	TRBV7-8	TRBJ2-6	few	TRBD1	CASSNGQGRQGANVLTF	TGTGCCAGCAGCAACGGACAGGGGCGACAAGGGGCCAACGTCCTGACTTTC
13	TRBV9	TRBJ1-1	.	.	CASSALGSTEAFF	TGTGCCAGCAGCGCCTTAGGGAGCACTGAAGCTTTCTTT
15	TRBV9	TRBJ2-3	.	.	CASSVGAGVTDTQYF	TGTGCCAGCAGCGTTGGGGCAGGGGTAACAGATACGCAGTATTTT
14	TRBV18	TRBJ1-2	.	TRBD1	CASSPDRGDYGYTF	TGTGCCAGCTCCCCCGACAGGGGAGACTATGGCTACACCTTC
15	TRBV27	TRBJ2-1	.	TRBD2	CASSLGGTRFVEQFF	TGTGCCAGCAGCTTGGGCGGGACTAGATTCGTTGAGCAGTTCTTC
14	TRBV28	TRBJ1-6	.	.	CASSLGRPISPLHF	TGTGCCAGCAGTTTAGGCAGGCCGATTTCACCCCTCCACTTT
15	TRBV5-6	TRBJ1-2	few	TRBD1	CASSPGTGMDYGYTF	TGTGCCAGCAGCCCGGGGACAGGGATGGACTATGGCTACACCTTC
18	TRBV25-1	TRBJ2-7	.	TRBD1	CASSEYPFGQGSSYEQYF	TGTGCCAGCAGTGAATATCCCTTCGGACAGGGGAGCTCCTACGAGCAGTACTTC
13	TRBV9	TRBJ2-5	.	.	CASSGGGRETQYF	TGTGCCAGCAGCGGCGGGGGCAGGGAGACCCAGTACTTC
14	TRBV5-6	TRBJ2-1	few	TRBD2	CASSLGAGGNEQFF	TGTGCCAGCAGCTTGGGAGCGGGAGGCAATGAGCAGTTCTTC
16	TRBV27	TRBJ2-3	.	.	CASSLGPSWDTDTQYF	TGTGCCAGCAGTTTAGGGCCTAGCTGGGACACAGATACGCAGTATTTT
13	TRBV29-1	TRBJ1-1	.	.	CSVGDNMNTEAFF	TGCAGCGTTGGTGACAATATGAACACTGAAGCTTTCTTT
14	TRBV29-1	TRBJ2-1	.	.	CSVEGPVAHNEQFF	TGCAGCGTTGAAGGTCCCGTGGCCCACAATGAGCAGTTCTTC
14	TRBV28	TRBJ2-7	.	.	CASSFTLSRYEQYF	TGTGCCAGCAGTTTTACCCTATCGCGGTACGAGCAGTACTTC
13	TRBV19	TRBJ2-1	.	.	CASSIQASNEQFF	TGTGCCAGTAGTATCCAGGCGAGCAATGAGCAGTTCTTC
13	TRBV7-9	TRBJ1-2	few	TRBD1	CASSRPGQNGYTF	TGTGCCAGCAGCAGGCCGGGACAGAACGGCTACACCTTC
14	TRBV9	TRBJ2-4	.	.	CASSVGVRGDIQYF	TGTGCCAGCAGCGTAGGAGTCAGAGGAGACATTCAGTACTTC
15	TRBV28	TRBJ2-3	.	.	CASSPRLGSTDTQYF	TGTGCCAGCAGTCCCAGACTGGGTAGCACAGATACGCAGTATTTT
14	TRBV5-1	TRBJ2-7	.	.	CASSLEDLTYEQYF	TGCGCCAGCAGCTTGGAAGACCTGACTTACGAGCAGTACTTC
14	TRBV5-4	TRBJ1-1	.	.	CASSLDRLNTEAFF	TGTGCCAGCAGCTTGGACAGATTGAACACTGAAGCTTTCTTT
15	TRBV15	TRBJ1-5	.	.	CATSSGRTVNQPQHF	TGTGCCACCAGTTCGGGACGGACAGTCAATCAGCCCCAGCATTTT
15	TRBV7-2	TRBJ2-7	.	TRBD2	CASSLGLAGGYEQYF	TGTGCCAGCAGTTTGGGACTAGCGGGAGGCTACGAGCAGTACTTC
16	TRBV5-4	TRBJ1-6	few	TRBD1	CASSGTGTGINSPLHF	TGTGCCAGCAGCGGTACCGGGACAGGGATTAATTCACCCCTCCACTTT
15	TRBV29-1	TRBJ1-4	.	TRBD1	CSVVGTGGYNEKLFF	TGCAGCGTGGTAGGGACAGGGGGTTATAATGAAAAACTGTTTTTT
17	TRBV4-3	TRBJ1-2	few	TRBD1	CASSQGDRGSINYGYTF	TGCGCCAGCAGCCAAGGCGACAGGGGCTCGATTAACTATGGCTACACCTTC
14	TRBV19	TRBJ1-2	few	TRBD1	CASNEDRGGYGYTF	TGTGCCAGTAATGAGGACAGGGGAGGCTATGGCTACACCTTC
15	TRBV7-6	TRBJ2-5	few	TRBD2	CASSLTSGKGETQYF	TGTGCCAGCAGCTTGACTAGCGGGAAGGGAGAGACCCAGTACTTC